Detailed here is one TCR beta chain. Antigen unknown. The sample originates from a study of T-cell memory formation after mild COVID-19. For the study at large: Largely, the TCR clusters proved donor specific. General study points: There were some responding clones in pre-infection memory, which suggested that cross-reactive memory had joined.

A 5'RACE reaction primed in the constant segment made cDNA libraries of TCR alpha and TCR beta, and these carried sample barcodes and UMIs. One entry per CDR3 protein results from TCRdb running MiXCR on the 5' RACE reads. The sample lists about 360,000 distinct CDR3 sequences; 10% to 15% were seen once. The CDR3 totals 17 residues. CDR1 is SGHRS and CDR2 is YFSETQ in the germline V gene. V was cut by 1 base and J by 3 bases, with 19 bases left in between. The V and J genes are TRBV5-1 and TRBJ2-5; no definite D call. This clonotype was sampled from a man between 18 and 35 years old who had mild COVID-19 (a few samples of this study predate the infection). Cell type and time point are not known. Material: PBMCs or a T cell subset sorted from them (not recorded which). CDR3 DNA sequence: TGCGCCAGCAGCTTGAATCCGGGTCCCCGTCGGGAAGAGACCCAGTACTTC. It translates to CASSLNPGPRREETQYF.